This TCR beta chain was recovered during a study of blood T cell repertoires in COVID-19. The overall study: Italy, Spain and the United States were the sources of the convalescent and acute COVID-19 samples.

This clone was seen at least ten times. In the original processing: Amplification with reference gene primers provided the estimates of nucleated cell counts. Using immunoSEQ multiplex PCR, the repertoire was profiled, and TCRdb retains in-frame clones only, with some absent. That table is the source of V, J and clone size, and D and trimming were worked out from the DNA. The sample shows about 120,000 clones, approximately 90% of them seen only once. The CDR3 runs 12 residues. The trim removed 4 bases at V and 8 bases at J, leaving 4 bases unmatched. The germline V gene has CDR1 SGHNT and CDR2 YENEEA.

This chain connects TRBV11-3 to TRBJ1-1; 7 bases are shared with TRBD1. Sequencing was done on a sample of peripheral blood. The source of this sequence is a human donor with active COVID-19. The donor label of this sample is uncertain. CDR3 region: CASSSSTGEAFF. Written as DNA, the CDR3 is TGTGCCAGCAGCTCCTCGACAGGGGAAGCTTTCTTT. Full variable domain (outside the CDR3, taken from reference TRBV11-3 and TRBJ1-1): EAGVVQSPRYKIIEKKQPVAFWCNPISGHNTLYWYLQNLGQGPELLIRYENEEAVDDSQLPKDRFSAERLKGVDSTLKIQPAELGDSAVYLCASSSSTGEAFFGQGTRLTVV.